A single sample is the source of the 25 T cell receptor beta chains below, sequenced in a study of T cells after yellow fever vaccination (dated by TCRdb to about 2019). Receptor libraries were prepared by 5' RACE. TCRdb records Illumina NovaSeq 6000 as the sequencer. The public sequencing data were trimmed at Q25 with fastp and processed into clonotypes with MiXCR by TCRdb, which kept only in-frame beta chains. Rows are combined by CDR3 protein, so each entry shows the most common genes and DNA. For this sample there are roughly 350,000 distinct CDR3 sequences; over 4% appear just once. The top ten hold 20% to 25% of the sample. The meaning of the sample's treatment or condition label: live attenuated yellow fever vaccine strain. Material: PBMCs, obtained 5 days after the yellow fever booster vaccination. These receptors were taken from a man aged 18-30 years who received the YFV17D yellow fever vaccine.

In this sample, this clonotype turned up many times. Mismatch with germline at one junction end may stem from a read error. The rearrangement uses TRBV5-1 and TRBJ2-3; D is possibly TRBD1 (6 bases). CDR1 SGHRS and CDR2 YFSETQ come from the germline V gene. The length of the CDR3 is 13 residues. CDR3 sequence (DNA): TGTGCCAGCAGCCCAGGGGGCACAGATACGCAGTATTTT. Translating gives CASSPGGTDTQYF.

This clonotype was detected a few times. A junction end diverges from the germline sequence, so it may reflect a read error. This chain links TRBV4-2 with TRBJ2-7, with TRBD1 matching 7 bases. The CDR3 runs to 12 residues. Germline CDR1 LGHNA, CDR2 YNFKEQ. DNA of the CDR3: TGTGCCAGCAGTTCTAGACGGGACAGATTCTTCTTC. This encodes CASSSRRDRFFF.

Only a few counts were recorded for this clonotype. The rearrangement joins TRBV12-3 or TRBV12-4 to TRBJ1-1, with D perhaps TRBD1 (6 bases). There are 13 residues in the CDR3. Trimming shortened V by 2 bases and J by 9 bases, and 13 bases separated the two germline ends. CDR3 protein: CASSLQGPSKAFF. In DNA form, the CDR3 reads TGTGCCAGCAGTTTACAGGGGCCGTCTAAAGCTTTCTTT.

This clonotype was seen at least ten times. The chain is built from TRBV5-6 and TRBJ2-3; 8 bases match TRBD2. Germline V gives CDR1 SGHDT, CDR2 YYEEEE. After removal of 5 bases from V and 4 bases from J, the junction contained 3 bases not matched to a gene. This CDR3 spans 13 amino acids. The CDR3 protein is CASRTGGPDTQYF. The CDR3 coding sequence is TGTGCCAGCAGAACGGGGGGGCCAGATACGCAGTATTTT.

In regard to this clonotype: One base away lies a much larger clone, so this may be a sequencing read error. The chain recombines TRBV7-6 with TRBJ2-5; 9 bases align to TRBD2. There are 15 residues in the CDR3. V shed 0 bases, J shed 5 bases, and the junction held 4 bases outside the gene matches. Germline V lookup: CDR1 SGHVS, CDR2 FNYEAQ. The CDR3 DNA follows: TGTGCCAGCAGCTTAGCTAGCGGGGGTTGGGAGACCCAGTACTTC. Protein product: CASSLASGGWETQYF.

The chain is built from TRBV7-9 and TRBJ1-1; tentatively, D is TRBD1 (5 bases). The V end was cut by 3 bases, the J end by 3 bases, with 14 bases between. In germline, CDR1 is SEHNR, CDR2 FQNEAQ (reference sequence). The CDR3 loop spans 15 amino acids. The CDR3 protein is CASSFGTVGDTEAFF. As DNA, the CDR3 is TGTGCCAGCAGCTTCGGGACGGTGGGGGACACTGAAGCTTTCTTT.

There are a few counts of this clonotype. The chain uses TRBV6-1 and TRBJ1-2; D possibly corresponds to TRBD1 (5 bases). This CDR3 is 16 amino acids long. Germline V gene lookup returns CDR1 MNHNS and CDR2 SASEGT. The V and J ends lost 2 bases and 2 bases respectively, with 15 bases between them. The CDR3 region has the DNA TGTGCCAGCAGTGAATTAGGAGGCTCAGGGAACTATGGCTACACCTTC. This gives the protein CASSELGGSGNYGYTF.

The table lists this clonotype with a few counts. The J gene is TRBJ2-7, the V gene TRBV6-5; 7 bases map to TRBD2. CDR3 size: 15 residues. V lost 3 bases and J lost 2; bases outside the gene matches: 7. Germline CDR1 and CDR2: MNHEY and SVGAGI. In DNA form, the CDR3 reads TGTGCCAGCAGTTATAAGGGGAGGGGACCCTACGAGCAGTACTTC. It yields the protein CASSYKGRGPYEQYF.

This clonotype was detected only a few times. CDR3 protein: CASSESLGRGTGTDTQYF. The CDR3 coding sequence is TGCGCCAGCAGTGAGTCCTTGGGGCGCGGGACAGGCACAGATACGCAGTATTTT. J is TRBJ2-3 and V is TRBV10-1; weak D call: TRBD1 (7 bases). The germline V and J ends were trimmed by 0 bases and 1 base, with 17 bases remaining between them. The length of the CDR3 is 18 residues. Germline CDR1 and CDR2: WNHNN and SYGVQD (reference sequence).

CDR3 sequence (DNA): TGTGCCAGCAGCTTAGGTGGACGCCCCGGCCGTGAGCAGTTCTTC. This gives the protein CASSLGGRPGREQFF. The chain is built from TRBV7-2 and TRBJ2-1, with unresolved D. The germline V and J ends were trimmed by 1 base and 9 bases, with 16 bases remaining between them. This CDR3 contains 15 residues. Germline loops: CDR1 SGHTA, CDR2 FQGNSA.

This clonotype was found many times. The chain is built from TRBV5-1 and TRBJ2-3; weak D call: TRBD1 (6 bases). V shed 0 bases and J shed 1 base, with 9 bases lying between them. CDR1 and CDR2 from the germline V gene are SGHRS and YFSETQ. This CDR3 contains 15 residues. The CDR3 protein is CASSLAGDGTDTQYF. In nucleotides, the CDR3 is TGCGCCAGCAGCTTGGCAGGGGACGGCACAGATACGCAGTATTTT.

This clonotype was seen a few times. This chain uses TRBV9 with TRBJ1-5; perhaps TRBD1 as D (6 bases). CDR1 and CDR2 (germline): SGDLS, YYNGEE. CDR3 size: 16 residues. The V gene lost 3 bases and the J gene lost 7 bases, with 20 bases spanning the gap. The CDR3 DNA is TGTGCCAGCAGCGCCGAAGACCAGGGGCCGGACCAGCCCCAGCATTTT. This codes for CASSAEDQGPDQPQHF. Looking up the rest from reference TRBV9 and TRBJ1-5 gives the full variable domain: DSGVTQTPKHLITATGQRVTLRCSPRSGDLSVYWYQQSLDQGLQFLIQYYNGEERAKGNILERFSAQQFPDLHSELNLSSLELGDSALYFCASSAEDQGPDQPQHFGDGTRLSIL.

This clonotype was seen ten or more times. The chain joins TRBV3-1 to TRBJ1-5; D gene ambiguous. The CDR3 has 14 amino acids. Germline V CDR1 and CDR2: LGHDT, YNNKEL (reference sequence). V lost 3 bases to trimming and J lost 0 bases, with 6 bases between them. CDR3 DNA sequence: TGTGCCAGCAGCCAGACAAATAGCAATCAGCCCCAGCATTTT. It specifies CASSQTNSNQPQHF.

This clonotype came up many times. The chain couples TRBV11-2 to TRBJ2-5; D remains ambiguous. Germline V gene sequence: CDR1 SGHAT, CDR2 FQNNGV. The CDR3 totals 11 residues. V lost 5 bases and J 7 bases, leaving 8 bases between the germline ends. The CDR3 sequence: CASSPYGTQYF. The CDR3 region has the DNA TGTGCCAGCAGCCCCTACGGGACCCAGTACTTC.

This clonotype was found a few times. V is TRBV4-1 and J is TRBJ2-3; TRBD1 matches at 10 bases. V was clipped by 4 bases and J by 3 bases; unmatched bases: 13. Germline lookup yields CDR1 MGHRA and CDR2 YSYEKL. The CDR3 is 18 residues long. CDR3 DNA: TGCGCCAGCAGCCCAAGAACCCCACGGACAGGGGGAACAGATACGCAGTATTTT. The encoded protein is CASSPRTPRTGGTDTQYF.

This clonotype was seen at least ten times. The chain combines TRBV7-3 with TRBJ2-1; D gene unclear. V dropped 1 base and J dropped 8 bases, with 15 bases sitting between them. The germline V gene has CDR1 SGHTA and CDR2 FQGTGA. The CDR3 is 15 amino acids. CDR3 coding DNA: TGTGCCAGCAGCTTAAACTCGGGTCTTTGGGATGAGCAGTTCTTC. Translating it yields CASSLNSGLWDEQFF. Together with reference TRBV7-3 and TRBJ2-1, the CDR3 gives the full variable domain: GAGVSQTPSNKVTEKGKYVELRCDPISGHTALYWYRQSLGQGPEFLIYFQGTGAADDSGLPNDRFFAVRPEGSVSTLKIQRTERGDSAVYLCASSLNSGLWDEQFFGPGTRLTVL.

This chain's CDR3 is CASSPQGGFDEQYF. The CDR3 coding sequence is TGTGCCAGCAGCCCCCAGGGAGGTTTCGACGAGCAGTACTTC. The chain employs TRBV7-2 and TRBJ2-7; the D gene is possibly TRBD2 (6 bases). Trimming pared 5 bases from V and 5 bases from J, leaving 16 bases between. The CDR3 is 14 residues long. Germline lookup yields CDR1 SGHTA and CDR2 FQGNSA.

This rearrangement joins TRBV7-3 to TRBJ2-6; D ambiguous. Germline V CDR1 and CDR2: SGHTA, FQGTGA. V was trimmed by 5 bases and J by 0 bases, leaving 17 bases between them. The CDR3 covers 18 residues. The CDR3 is CASSPRVDTYSGANVLTF. The CDR3 nucleotides read TGTGCCAGCAGCCCGCGTGTCGACACTTACTCTGGGGCCAACGTCCTGACTTTC.

There are many counts of this clonotype. V usage is TRBV2 and J usage is TRBJ2-2, with D hard to call. This CDR3 has 14 amino acids. V was pared by 1 base and J by 1 base, with 4 bases between. Germline V gene sequence: CDR1 SNHLY, CDR2 FYNNEI. The CDR3 loop is CASSEGKNTGELFF. In nucleotides, the CDR3 is TGTGCCAGCAGTGAAGGCAAGAACACCGGGGAGCTGTTTTTT.

The table lists this clonotype with a few counts. The gene calls are TRBV27 and TRBJ1-4, with D perhaps matching TRBD1 (6 bases). This CDR3 spans 15 amino acids. Germline V gene lookup returns CDR1 MNHEY and CDR2 SMNVEV (reference sequence). Deletions cut 5 bases from V and 8 bases from J, with 18 bases between. The CDR3 DNA reads TGTGCCAGCAGTCCGTGGACAGCACCATACGAAAAACTGTTTTTT. Translated, it gives CASSPWTAPYEKLFF.

This clonotype was seen only a few times. The chain has TRBV12-3 or TRBV12-4 and TRBJ2-1; the D call may be TRBD1 or TRBD2 (5 bases each). Deletions cut 6 bases from V and 3 bases from J, with 12 bases between. CDR3 length: 14 amino acids. The DNA for the CDR3 is TGTGCCAGCAGAGAGGGGTTACTCTACAATGAGCAGTTCTTC. Translation: CASREGLLYNEQFF.

The chain uses TRBV24-1 and TRBJ2-5, with 7 bases identical to TRBD1. CDR1 KGHDR and CDR2 SFDVKD come from the germline V gene. The CDR3 is 12 residues long. The V gene end was trimmed by 7 bases and the J gene end by 5 bases; junction bases not matched to a gene: 3. Here the CDR3 reads CATRGQLETQYF. As DNA, the CDR3 is TGTGCCACCAGGGGACAGCTGGAGACCCAGTACTTC.

The table lists this clonotype with many counts. The rearrangement joins TRBV12-3 or TRBV12-4 to TRBJ2-7; possibly TRBD1 or TRBD2 for D (6 bases each). CDR3 length: 14 residues. V was pared by 1 base and J by 4 bases, with 11 bases between. CDR3 coding DNA: TGTGCCAGCAGTTTAGTAGGGGGGACATACGAGCAGTACTTC. Translating it yields CASSLVGGTYEQYF.

The DNA of the CDR3 is TGCAGTGCTAGAGATCACGGGCGACCCGGGGATGGCTACACCTTC. Protein: CSARDHGRPGDGYTF. V is TRBV20-1 and J is TRBJ1-2; D is undetermined. Germline CDR1 reads DFQATT; CDR2 reads SNEGSKA (reference sequence). V lost 0 bases to trimming and J lost 6 bases, with 17 bases between them. This CDR3 is built from 15 residues.

In its sample, this clonotype was seen many times. This sequence joins TRBV20-1 and TRBJ2-6, with D unresolved. Germline V gene data show CDR1 as DFQATT and CDR2 as SNEGSKA (reference sequence). This CDR3 has 14 amino acids. The ends were cut back, 0 bases at V and 1 base at J, with 4 bases in the middle. The CDR3 nucleotides read TGCAGTGCTAGAGATTTTTCTGGGGCCAACGTCCTGACTTTC. Translation gives CSARDFSGANVLTF.